This T cell receptor beta chain was sequenced during a study of cytomegalovirus exposure and HLA in healthy donors. This CDR3 is 15 amino acids long. Germline V gives CDR1 SGHRS, CDR2 YFSETQ. V was pared by 0 bases and J by 2 bases, with 5 bases of the junction left unmatched. The PCR used 60 Vbeta and 13 Jbeta primers. This table comes from immunoSEQ multiplex PCR, and its TCRdb copy is limited to in-frame clones, with some not included. The table lists about 85,000 clones, about three fifths of them singletons. Each donor's status was that of a healthy bone marrow donor. The chain joins TRBV5-1 to TRBJ2-7, with TRBD1 identical over 7 bases. This receptor was obtained from a man between 25 and 39 years old in good health and CMV-seronegative. Input material: PBMCs. The CDR3 region has the DNA TGCGCCAGCAGCTTGGGGACAGGTCTGCCCTACGAGCAGTACTTC. This codes for CASSLGTGLPYEQYF.